These 20 T cell receptor beta chains were all obtained from the same sample, sequenced in a study of OX40 agonist ivuxolimab in advanced cancers. Sequenced by immunoSEQ multiplex PCR; TCRdb stores in-frame clones only, minus some. The table has 65,000 to 85,000 clones, roughly 91% seen once. The sequencing used CD4+ or CD8+ T cells sorted from blood, collected in a trial of the OX40 agonist ivuxolimab. These receptors all stem from an adult with an advanced solid tumor such as melanoma, head and neck, liver or kidney cancer.

V is TRBV7-3 and J is TRBJ2-1, with TRBD2 matching over 16 bases. J was trimmed by 8 bases and V by 5 bases; bases with no gene match: 12. This CDR3 comprises 18 residues. The germline gives CDR1 SGHTA, CDR2 FQGTGA. CDR3 DNA sequence: TGTGCCAGCAGCCCCTCCGGGACTAGCGGGAGGGCTTTCGATGAGCAGTTCTTC. Amino acids: CASSPSGTSGRAFDEQFF.

The chain joins TRBV5-4 to TRBJ1-2; the D gene is possibly TRBD1 (6 bases). V was trimmed by 0 bases and J by 6 bases, leaving 6 bases between them. The CDR3 has 12 amino acids. Germline CDR1 is SGHNT and CDR2 is YYREEE (reference sequence). The CDR3 loop reads CASSLGTDGYTF. The DNA for the CDR3 is TGTGCCAGCAGCTTGGGGACAGATGGCTACACCTTC. Drawing the rest from reference TRBV5-4 and TRBJ1-2, the complete variable domain is ETGVTQSPTHLIKTRGQQVTLRCSSQSGHNTVSWYQQALGQGPQFIFQYYREEENGRGNFPPRFSGLQFPNYSSELNVNALELDDSALYLCASSLGTDGYTFGSGTRLTVV.

V and J are TRBV6-5 and TRBJ2-6; D is unresolved. V was cut by 2 bases and J by 4 bases, with 3 bases left in between. There are 13 residues in the CDR3. Germline V lookup: CDR1 MNHEY, CDR2 SVGAGI. The CDR3 DNA follows: TGTGCCAGCAGTTACGGGGGGGCCAACGTCCTGACTTTC. Encoded protein: CASSYGGANVLTF.

The chain is built from TRBV7-9 and TRBJ1-1, with a weak D call TRBD1 (5 bases). The CDR3 length is 17 residues. CDR1 and CDR2 from the germline V gene are SEHNR and FQNEAQ (reference sequence). Trimming took off 7 bases at V and 1 base at J, with 22 bases between the two ends. CDR3 coding DNA: TGTGCCAGCACCCCTGACGCCGGGACCTCGGGGAACACTGAAGCTTTCTTT. It encodes CASTPDAGTSGNTEAFF.

The chain carries TRBV28 and TRBJ1-2; D possibly corresponds to TRBD1 (5 bases). CDR3 length equals 14 residues. Between the trimmed V and J ends, which lost 2 bases and 8 bases, there was a span of 15 bases. Germline V gene data show CDR1 as MDHEN and CDR2 as SYDVKM. This chain's CDR3 is CASSLPISGLGYTF. The CDR3 nucleotides read TGTGCCAGCAGTTTACCTATCTCAGGGCTAGGCTACACCTTC.

The rearrangement links TRBV5-6 to TRBJ2-7; no firm D call. The germline CDR1 and CDR2 sequences are SGHDT and YYEEEE. The CDR3 is made up of 11 amino acids. Deletions cut 7 bases from V and 7 bases from J, with 12 bases between. The CDR3 DNA follows: TGTGCCAGCGGTCCCCCTCCGGAGCAGTACTTC. This translates into CASGPPPEQYF.

The CDR3 DNA reads TGCGCCAGCAGCCAAGATTCTATGGGTTCGGGTGGCGGTGAGCAGTTCTTC. Translation gives CASSQDSMGSGGGEQFF. This rearrangement joins TRBV4-3 to TRBJ2-1; D call uncertain. The CDR3 consists of 17 residues. The ends were cut back, 0 bases at V and 9 bases at J, with 21 bases in the middle. CDR1 and CDR2 from the germline V gene are LGHNA and YSLEER.

This sequence joins TRBV13 and TRBJ2-6; 7 bases match TRBD1. Trimming removed 0 bases from V and 3 bases from J; junction bases left unmatched: 8. The CDR3 extends over 18 amino acids. Germline V gene lookup returns CDR1 PRHDT and CDR2 FYEKMQ (reference sequence). The CDR3 loop reads CASSLGIGGAGGANVLTF. CDR3 nucleotide sequence: TGTGCCAGCAGCTTAGGAATAGGGGGCGCAGGTGGGGCCAACGTCCTGACTTTC.

This chain uses TRBV4-3 with TRBJ1-1; 11 bases agree with TRBD1. CDR3 length equals 16 residues. With V trimmed by 0 bases and J by 8 bases, 8 bases remained unmatched. The V gene's germline CDR1 is LGHNA and CDR2 YSLEER. CDR3 sequence (DNA): TGCGCCAGCAGCCAAGATGCCAGGACAGGGGGCGCAGAAGCTTTCTTT. It is translated as CASSQDARTGGAEAFF.

The chain's CDR3 is CASSTKQGMGREQYF. The CDR3 region has the DNA TGTGCCAGCAGCACGAAACAGGGTATGGGGCGCGAGCAGTACTTC. This rearrangement joins TRBV5-8 to TRBJ2-7; a weak D match, TRBD1 (6 bases). Germline values: CDR1 SGHTS, CDR2 YDEGEE. The V gene lost 4 bases and the J gene lost 6 bases, with 20 bases spanning the gap. The CDR3 consists of 15 residues.

V and J are TRBV23-1 and TRBJ1-5; D gene unclear. TRBV23-1 is labeled an ORF, and its function is uncertain. The V end lost 0 bases, the J end lost 0 bases, and 18 bases lay between the germline ends. This CDR3 has 19 residues. CDR3 residues: CASSQSRRILAYSNQPQHF. For the CDR3, the DNA is TGCGCCAGCAGTCAATCGAGGAGGATTCTAGCCTATAGCAATCAGCCCCAGCATTTT.

This rearrangement joins TRBV27 to TRBJ2-7, with D possibly being TRBD1 (6 bases). There are 15 residues in the CDR3. Trimming removed 1 base at V and 2 bases at J, with 12 bases between. Per germline, CDR1 MNHEY and CDR2 SMNVEV (reference sequence). The CDR3 sequence: CASSLFPRQAYEQYF. Written as DNA, the CDR3 is TGTGCCAGCAGTTTATTCCCCAGACAGGCCTACGAGCAGTACTTC.

This chain uses TRBV7-9 with TRBJ2-3, with D tentatively TRBD2 (6 bases). V lost 7 bases and J lost 4, with 12 bases in between. The CDR3 runs to 13 residues. Germline CDR1 reads SEHNR; CDR2 reads FQNEAQ (reference sequence). This CDR3 is CASTLRGSDTQYF. CDR3 DNA sequence: TGTGCCAGCACCCTCCGGGGGTCAGATACGCAGTATTTT.

The rearrangement joins TRBV27 to TRBJ2-3; D gene unclear. V dropped 5 bases and J dropped 8 bases, with 11 bases sitting between them. CDR3 size: 12 residues. CDR1 MNHEY and CDR2 SMNVEV come from the germline V gene (reference sequence). CDR3 DNA: TGTGCCAGCAGTCCTACCTGGGGTACGCAGTATTTT. Translating gives CASSPTWGTQYF.

The V and J genes are TRBV4-1 and TRBJ2-7; 13 bases agree with TRBD2. The germline CDR1 and CDR2 sequences are MGHRA and YSYEKL. The CDR3 has 14 residues. V gave up 8 bases and J gave up 6 bases; unmatched junction bases: 7. CDR3 loop: CASGGGLAGTEQYF. CDR3 coding DNA: TGCGCCAGCGGAGGGGGACTAGCGGGGACCGAGCAGTACTTC.

This rearrangement joins TRBV7-9 to TRBJ2-1, with 12 bases matching TRBD2. CDR1 and CDR2 (germline): SEHNR, FQNEAQ (reference sequence). The V segment lost 4 bases and the J segment 3 bases; nucleotides outside the gene matches: 7. The CDR3 sequence is 17 residues long. CDR3 region: CASSSAGLAGFYNEQFF. CDR3 DNA sequence: TGTGCCAGCAGCTCCGCAGGACTAGCGGGGTTCTACAATGAGCAGTTCTTC.

This rearrangement joins TRBV9 to TRBJ1-3, with D perhaps matching TRBD1 (6 bases). The V and J ends lost 1 base and 5 bases respectively, with 13 bases between them. The CDR3 sequence is 15 residues long. CDR1 is SGDLS and CDR2 is YYNGEE in the germline V gene. In DNA form, the CDR3 reads TGTGCCAGCAGCGTAACCACAGGGTTCAGAAACACCATATATTTT. This translates into CASSVTTGFRNTIYF.

The chain couples TRBV4-1 to TRBJ1-2, with 9 bases matching TRBD1. The CDR3 extends over 16 amino acids. Germline-derived CDR1 and CDR2 are MGHRA and YSYEKL. V lost 2 bases, J lost 6 bases, and 10 bases stayed unmatched. CDR3 amino acids: CASSQQTGGASHGYTF. The DNA for the CDR3 is TGCGCCAGCAGCCAACAAACAGGGGGCGCGTCTCATGGCTACACCTTC.

V usage is TRBV12-5 and J usage is TRBJ2-1; unclear D gene. Deletions cut 3 bases from V and 3 bases from J, with 27 bases between. This CDR3 has 20 amino acids. CDR1 is LGHNT, CDR2 FRNRAP, per germline. For the CDR3, the DNA is TGTGCTAGTGGTTTTTGGCCCGGCCCTGACGGTCGCGGAAACTACAATGAGCAGTTCTTC. Translation: CASGFWPGPDGRGNYNEQFF.

CDR3 residues: CAIDGGYTEAFF. The CDR3 coding sequence is TGTGCGATTGATGGGGGGTACACTGAAGCTTTCTTT. This chain joins TRBV7-9 and TRBJ1-1; D might be TRBD1 (5 bases). The CDR3 extends over 12 amino acids. The germline V gene has CDR1 SEHNR and CDR2 FQNEAQ (reference sequence). The whole variable domain, filled in from reference TRBV7-9 and TRBJ1-1, reads DTGVSQNPRHKITKRGQNVTFRCDPISEHNRLYWYRQTLGQGPEFLTYFQNEAQLEKSRLLSDRFSAERPKGSFSTLEIQRTEQGDSAMYLCAIDGGYTEAFFGQGTRLTVV.